A single sample is the source of the 23 T cell receptor beta chains below, sequenced in a study of cytomegalovirus exposure and HLA in healthy donors. PCR used 60 Vbeta primers and 13 Jbeta primers. The data were produced by immunoSEQ multiplex PCR, yet TCRdb's version contains in-frame clones alone and is incomplete. The table has about 69,000 clones, about 70% seen once. The sequenced sample was PBMCs. The origin of the receptors is a young woman in good health and CMV-seronegative.

This chain joins TRBV2 and TRBJ1-5; D might be TRBD1 (5 bases). The CDR3 has 13 residues. Between the trimmed V and J ends, which lost 1 base and 5 bases, there was a span of 6 bases. The germline V gene has CDR1 SNHLY and CDR2 FYNNEI. CDR3 DNA sequence: TGTGCCAGCAGTGAAGGGGGCTATCAGCCCCAGCATTTT. It specifies CASSEGGYQPQHF.

This chain joins TRBV25-1 and TRBJ2-3, with 7 bases lining up with TRBD2. V trimming: 6 bases; J trimming: 0 bases; junction bases outside the gene matches: 12. This CDR3 region has 17 residues. Germline V gene lookup returns CDR1 MGHDK and CDR2 SYGVNS. Here the CDR3 DNA reads TGTGCCAGCAGAGAGGCGGGGGTCTTCTCTAGCACAGATACGCAGTATTTT. Its protein product is CASREAGVFSSTDTQYF.

DNA for the CDR3: TGTGCCAGCAGTTACTCAGGGGGCCTCTATGGCTACACCTTC. Encoded protein: CASSYSGGLYGYTF. This chain joins TRBV6-5 and TRBJ1-2, with 7 bases that match TRBD1. Germline CDR1 MNHEY, CDR2 SVGAGI. This CDR3 region has 14 residues. The V segment lost 0 bases and the J segment 4 bases; nucleotides outside the gene matches: 2.

The chain couples TRBV27 to TRBJ1-1; unclear D gene. Germline-derived CDR1 and CDR2 are MNHEY and SMNVEV (reference sequence). V lost 3 bases, J lost 4 bases, and 12 bases lay in between. The CDR3 contains 14 residues. CDR3 DNA sequence: TGTGCCAGCAGTTTCCACATGGCTGGCACTGAAGCTTTCTTT. It codes for CASSFHMAGTEAFF.

The V and J genes are TRBV6-1 and TRBJ1-1; D not resolved. V was clipped by 4 bases and J by 1 base, with 7 bases between them. Germline V gives CDR1 MNHNS, CDR2 SASEGT. The CDR3 is made up of 13 amino acids. CDR3 residues: CASSAQENTEAFF. The DNA of the CDR3 is TGTGCCAGCAGTGCTCAGGAGAACACTGAAGCTTTCTTT.

In nucleotides, the CDR3 is TGTGCCAGCAGTGAAAGCAGGGGGCTCAGTTCACCCCTCCACTTT. It specifies CASSESRGLSSPLHF. J is TRBJ1-6 and V is TRBV2, with 8 bases identical to TRBD1. V gave up 2 bases and J gave up 9 bases; unmatched junction bases: 6. The CDR3 consists of 15 residues. Germline CDR1 and CDR2: SNHLY and FYNNEI.

The chain couples TRBV18 to TRBJ1-1; the D gene is possibly TRBD1 (5 bases). The V and J ends lost 4 bases and 4 bases respectively, with 10 bases between them. The germline CDR1 and CDR2 sequences are KGHSH and LQKENI. The CDR3 runs 13 residues. The CDR3 region has the DNA TGTGCCAGCTCACTTCCAAGGGGCACTGAAGCTTTCTTT. Translated: CASSLPRGTEAFF. Filled out from reference TRBV18 and TRBJ1-1, the complete variable domain reads NAGVMQNPRHLVRRRGQEARLRCSPMKGHSHVYWYRQLPEEGLKFMVYLQKENIIDESGMPKERFSAEFPKEGPSILRIQQVVRGDSAAYFCASSLPRGTEAFFGQGTRLTVV.

The gene calls are TRBV6-5 and TRBJ2-1, with D perhaps TRBD2 (6 bases). V lost 3 bases and J lost 7, with 19 bases in between. The germline CDR1 and CDR2 sequences are MNHEY and SVGAGI. CDR3 size: 16 residues. CDR3 sequence reads: CASSYNSRGFGNEQFF. The CDR3 nucleotides are TGTGCCAGCAGTTATAACTCTCGGGGGTTTGGGAATGAGCAGTTCTTC.

This chain uses TRBV15 with TRBJ1-5, with a tentative D call TRBD1 (6 bases). V lost 1 base and J 11 bases, leaving 15 bases between the germline ends. Germline V gives CDR1 LNHNV, CDR2 YYDKDF (reference sequence). The CDR3 consists of 14 residues. As DNA, the CDR3 is TGTGCCACCAGCAGAGGGGACACCGGCGAGGCCCAGCATTTT. It yields the protein CATSRGDTGEAQHF.

A single count supports this clone. This rearrangement joins TRBV7-8 to TRBJ2-7; 8 bases are a match to TRBD1. This CDR3 is built from 16 residues. J lost 2 bases, V lost 1 base, and 7 bases had no gene match. Germline values: CDR1 SGHVS, CDR2 FQNEAQ. The CDR3 bases are TGTGCCAGCAGCTTAGGTGGACAGGGTAGTCCCTACGAGCAGTACTTC. Protein sequence: CASSLGGQGSPYEQYF.

The V and J genes are TRBV25-1 and TRBJ1-5; the D gene is possibly TRBD1 (5 bases). Germline V gene data show CDR1 as MGHDK and CDR2 as SYGVNS. The CDR3 has 13 amino acids. Trimming took off 5 bases at V and 3 bases at J, with 8 bases between the two ends. The CDR3 sequence is CASSRDYNQPQHF. The CDR3 nucleotides read TGTGCCAGCAGTAGGGACTACAATCAGCCCCAGCATTTT.

This clone was found a few times. This rearrangement joins TRBV10-3 to TRBJ2-7, with TRBD1 matching 10 bases. This CDR3 is 14 amino acids long. In germline, CDR1 is ENHRY, CDR2 SYGVKD. The ends lost 6 bases at V and 2 bases at J; junction bases unmatched: 4. CDR3 amino acids: CAIRGTGATYEQYF. The CDR3 bases are TGTGCCATCAGGGGGACAGGGGCCACCTACGAGCAGTACTTC.

V usage is TRBV6-4 and J usage is TRBJ2-7, with 9 bases fitting TRBD1. The V and J ends lost 4 bases and 3 bases, in that order; junction bases with no gene match: 7. CDR3 length: 15 amino acids. Germline V gene sequence: CDR1 MRHNA, CDR2 SNTAGT. The CDR3 nucleotides are TGTGCCAGCAGTGCCCGGGACAGGGAGGGCTACGAGCAGTACTTC. It translates to CASSARDREGYEQYF.

The V and J genes are TRBV6-1 and TRBJ2-3; D may be TRBD1 (6 bases). The CDR3 is 14 amino acids. V was pared by 6 bases and J by 4 bases, with 14 bases between. The germline CDR1 and CDR2 sequences are MNHNS and SASEGT. CDR3 in DNA: TGTGCCAGCAGGGAGGACAGAGGATCAGATACGCAGTATTTT. Protein sequence: CASREDRGSDTQYF.

This chain uses TRBV6-4 with TRBJ2-1; 9 nucleotides match TRBD2. The CDR3 length is 16 residues. From germline, CDR1 is MRHNA and CDR2 SNTAGT. After removal of 3 bases from V and 0 bases from J, the junction contained 3 bases not matched to a gene. CDR3 sequence (DNA): TGTGCCAGCAGTGAAGGCGGGGGGGCCTCCTACAATGAGCAGTTCTTC. This codes for CASSEGGGASYNEQFF.

The CDR3 here is CASSIPLGRGPDTQYF. Here the CDR3 DNA reads TGTGCCAGTAGTATCCCGTTGGGCAGGGGGCCAGATACGCAGTATTTT. This chain links TRBV19 with TRBJ2-3; 8 nucleotides line up with TRBD1. Per germline, CDR1 LNHDA and CDR2 SQIVND (reference sequence). This CDR3 contains 16 residues. After removal of 3 bases from V and 4 bases from J, the junction contained 9 bases not matched to a gene.

The chain has TRBV30 and TRBJ1-5; 10 nucleotides align to TRBD1. V dropped 5 bases and J dropped 4; count of bases not matched to a gene: 2. The CDR3 is 13 amino acids. Germline V gene sequence: CDR1 GTSNPN, CDR2 SVGIG (reference sequence). The CDR3 spells CAWGDRGNQPQHF. In DNA, the CDR3 is TGTGCCTGGGGGGACAGGGGTAATCAGCCCCAGCATTTT.

V gene TRBV5-1 combines with J gene TRBJ1-2, with TRBD1 identical over 8 bases. Germline CDR1 is SGHRS and CDR2 is YFSETQ. J gave up 2 bases and V 0 bases, and 0 bases lay outside the gene matches. The CDR3 loop spans 14 amino acids. The CDR3 DNA reads as TGCGCCAGCAGCTTGGACAGGGGGAACTATGGCTACACCTTC. Protein sequence: CASSLDRGNYGYTF.

This clone appeared a few times. The gene calls are TRBV5-6 and TRBJ1-5; TRBD1 matches at 7 bases. The CDR3 extends over 15 amino acids. The germline V gene encodes CDR1 SGHDT and CDR2 YYEEEE. V was pared by 4 bases and J by 6 bases, with 10 bases of the junction left unmatched. CDR3 region: CASSASTGFGQPQHF. The CDR3 nucleotides are TGTGCCAGCAGCGCCTCGACAGGGTTTGGTCAGCCCCAGCATTTT.

The gene calls are TRBV19 and TRBJ2-1, with TRBD2 identical over 7 bases. The V gene's germline CDR1 is LNHDA and CDR2 SQIVND (reference sequence). CDR3 length: 15 amino acids. V was clipped by 7 bases and J by 4 bases; unmatched bases: 10. CDR3 sequence: CASTTIGGGYNEQFF. Here the CDR3 DNA reads TGTGCCAGTACGACTATTGGCGGGGGTTACAATGAGCAGTTCTTC.

This chain connects TRBV5-1 to TRBJ2-2; a weak D match, TRBD1 (5 bases). CDR1 is SGHRS and CDR2 is YFSETQ in the germline V gene. The V gene lost 0 bases and the J gene lost 2 bases, with 14 bases spanning the gap. The CDR3 is 17 amino acids. In nucleotides, the CDR3 is TGCGCCAGCAGCTTGGGGCAGGGCAGAATTAACACCGGGGAGCTGTTTTTT. It yields the protein CASSLGQGRINTGELFF.

The genes are TRBV5-1 and TRBJ1-3; possibly TRBD1 for D (6 bases). The CDR3 is 19 residues long. Germline loops: CDR1 SGHRS, CDR2 YFSETQ. The V end was cut by 3 bases, the J end by 7 bases, with 29 bases between. As DNA, the CDR3 is TGCGCCAGCAGCTCCCTAAAGGTACTAGGTCAGGGGCGTTGGAACACCATATATTTT. Protein: CASSSLKVLGQGRWNTIYF.

In its sample, this clone was seen once. J is TRBJ1-2 and V is TRBV30; tentatively, D is TRBD1 (6 bases). The CDR3 extends over 13 amino acids. Germline CDR1 is GTSNPN and CDR2 is SVGIG (reference sequence). The V end lost 4 bases, the J end lost 4 bases, and 13 bases lay between the germline ends. The CDR3 DNA reads as TGTGCCTGGAACCTACAGGGAACCTATGGCTACACCTTC. Translated: CAWNLQGTYGYTF.